This T cell receptor (beta chain) was identified during a study of shared clonotypes between healthy human individuals. Turning to the study itself: Per donor, three plates held CD4 naive cells, three held CD4 memory, two held CD8 naive and one held CD8 memory. Whole-study results and caveats: The study found lower generation probabilities in non-shared clonotypes than in those shared by all four donors.

The assay was carried out at the deep level. Clones were sequenced by immunoSEQ multiplex PCR, and TCRdb holds only the in-frame ones, with some missing. This table has fewer than 200,000 clones, roughly 91% appearing once. Remarks on this clone: Its specificity is not known. Different DNA sequences within this sample yield the same CDR3.

The ends were cut back, 5 bases at V and 2 bases at J, with 4 bases in the middle. The V gene's germline CDR1 is SGHRS and CDR2 YFSETQ. The CDR3 is made up of 11 amino acids. The donors, healthy adults who were HIV-negative, had experienced no recent acute infections or vaccinations. Sequenced: naive CD4+ T cells sorted from blood. As to subset: CD45RA+ positively selected. The chain is built from TRBV5-1 and TRBJ2-5; no reliable D call. The receptor was isolated from a woman between 25 and 40 years old in good health. CDR3 nucleotide sequence: TGCGCCAGCAGTTATCAAGAGACCCAGTACTTC. Encoded protein: CASSYQETQYF.